These 19 T cell receptor beta chains were all obtained from the same sample, sequenced in a study of blood T cell repertoires in COVID-19. Using immunoSEQ multiplex PCR, the repertoire was profiled, and TCRdb retains in-frame clones only, with some absent. The repertoire holds approximately 92,000 clones, with around 81% as singletons. Sequencing input: peripheral blood. These receptors were collected from a man aged 45-60 years with acute or convalescent COVID-19.

The V and J genes are TRBV2 and TRBJ1-2; D may be TRBD1 (5 bases). V dropped 8 bases and J dropped 6 bases, with 19 bases sitting between them. This CDR3 is 14 amino acids long. Germline V lookup: CDR1 SNHLY, CDR2 FYNNEI. The CDR3 is CASHRLGEVDGYTF. CDR3 sequence (DNA): TGTGCCAGCCACCGCTTAGGGGAGGTGGATGGCTACACCTTC.

The genes are TRBV4-3 and TRBJ2-2, with 8 bases identical to TRBD2. The CDR3 spans 17 residues. With V trimmed by 4 bases and J by 7 bases, 14 bases remained unmatched. Germline CDR1 and CDR2: LGHNA and YSLEER. The CDR3: CASSPGSAGGRIGELFF. The CDR3 DNA follows: TGCGCCAGCAGCCCAGGGAGCGCGGGAGGTCGTATCGGGGAGCTGTTTTTT.

This clone was recorded a few times. The chain has TRBV6-5 and TRBJ2-7; 12 nucleotides agree with TRBD1. The CDR3 runs to 15 residues. V trimming: 7 bases; J trimming: 4 bases; junction bases outside the gene matches: 8. CDR1 and CDR2 (germline): MNHEY, SVGAGI. The CDR3 sequence is CASNMGQGAAYEQYF. The DNA for the CDR3 is TGTGCCAGCAATATGGGACAGGGGGCTGCATACGAGCAGTACTTC.

CDR3 amino acids: CASSPKLRTGAGGQPQHF. CDR3 bases: TGTGCCAGCAGTCCCAAACTCCGGACAGGGGCGGGGGGTCAGCCCCAGCATTTT. This chain uses TRBV27 with TRBJ1-5; 9 bases are a match to TRBD1. The trim removed 5 bases at V and 6 bases at J, leaving 17 bases unmatched. CDR3 length: 18 residues. CDR1 and CDR2 (germline): MNHEY, SMNVEV (reference sequence).

The chain recombines TRBV20-1 with TRBJ1-2; TRBD1 matches at 8 bases. The CDR3 runs to 10 residues. Germline CDR1 reads DFQATT; CDR2 reads SNEGSKA (reference sequence). Trimming took 6 bases from V and 9 from J; bases not matched to a gene: 3. The CDR3 spells CSAGTGSYTF. In DNA form, the CDR3 reads TGCAGTGCAGGGACAGGCAGCTACACCTTC.

The V and J genes are TRBV28 and TRBJ2-1; TRBD2 matches 8 bases. V shed 7 bases, J shed 9 bases, and the junction held 14 bases outside the gene matches. The CDR3 has 15 amino acids. CDR1 and CDR2 from the germline V gene are MDHEN and SYDVKM. The CDR3 sequence is CASNPPGGAGGEQFF. The CDR3 nucleotides read TGTGCCAGCAACCCCCCGGGGGGGGCCGGGGGTGAGCAGTTCTTC.

Written as DNA, the CDR3 is TGTGCCAGCAGCCCCTCCCAGCGGGAGGGCCGGAATGAGCAGTTCTTC. Translation: CASSPSQREGRNEQFF. The V gene is TRBV7-3, the J gene TRBJ2-1, with 10 nucleotides matching TRBD2. Germline V lookup: CDR1 SGHTA, CDR2 FQGTGA. There are 16 residues in the CDR3. Germline trimming cut 5 bases from V and 7 bases from J; bases unmatched to any gene: 11.

The chain links TRBV11-2 to TRBJ2-7, with 7 bases matching TRBD1. CDR3 size: 15 residues. Germline V gene sequence: CDR1 SGHAT, CDR2 FQNNGV. V dropped 1 base and J dropped 0; count of bases not matched to a gene: 3. CDR3: CASSLGDRPSYEQYF. CDR3 sequence (DNA): TGTGCCAGCAGCTTAGGGGACAGACCCTCCTACGAGCAGTACTTC.

This clone was observed once. V usage is TRBV7-2 and J usage is TRBJ1-2, with 7 bases fitting TRBD1. V trimming: 3 bases; J trimming: 4 bases; junction bases outside the gene matches: 5. Germline values: CDR1 SGHTA, CDR2 FQGNSA. This CDR3 spans 14 amino acids. CDR3 in DNA: TGTGCCAGCAGCTTTGGGCAGGGGGTCTATGGCTACACCTTC. Translation gives CASSFGQGVYGYTF.

The chain recombines TRBV10-3 with TRBJ2-2; the match to TRBD1 covers 7 bases. Losses at the gene ends were 9 bases for V and 4 bases for J; bases not matched to a gene: 8. The CDR3 loop spans 14 amino acids. From germline, CDR1 is ENHRY and CDR2 SYGVKD. CDR3 amino acids: CAIRDSSGTGELFF. CDR3 bases: TGTGCCATAAGGGACAGCAGTGGCACCGGGGAGCTGTTTTTT.

The chain has TRBV4-3 and TRBJ1-1, with a weak D call TRBD1 (6 bases). The CDR3 consists of 16 residues. V lost 1 base and J 1 base, leaving 13 bases between the germline ends. Germline CDR1 is LGHNA and CDR2 is YSLEER. The CDR3 protein is CASSQGGLGSNTEAFF. The CDR3 nucleotides read TGCGCCAGCAGCCAAGGGGGGCTGGGCTCGAACACTGAAGCTTTCTTT.

The chain recombines TRBV6-5 with TRBJ2-1, with TRBD2 matching over 11 bases. Germline CDR1 reads MNHEY; CDR2 reads SVGAGI. This CDR3 comprises 15 residues. The V and J ends lost 4 bases and 6 bases, in that order; junction bases with no gene match: 5. Here the CDR3 reads CASSLTSGVFNEQFF. Here the CDR3 DNA reads TGTGCCAGCAGTTTGACTAGCGGGGTTTTCAATGAGCAGTTCTTC.

V and J are TRBV7-9 and TRBJ2-5, with TRBD1 identical over 7 bases. The CDR3 loop spans 16 amino acids. The V gene end was trimmed by 4 bases and the J gene end by 4 bases; junction bases not matched to a gene: 12. CDR1 and CDR2 (germline): SEHNR, FQNEAQ (reference sequence). CDR3 sequence: CASSSTQGWLGETQYF. The CDR3 DNA reads TGTGCCAGCAGCTCCACACAGGGGTGGCTCGGAGAGACCCAGTACTTC.

J is TRBJ1-6 and V is TRBV27; possibly TRBD1 for D (6 bases). The germline V gene encodes CDR1 MNHEY and CDR2 SMNVEV (reference sequence). This CDR3 region has 18 residues. The germline V and J ends were trimmed by 0 bases and 7 bases, with 19 bases remaining between them. The CDR3 here is CASSLSRVQGRDNSPLHF. The CDR3 region has the DNA TGTGCCAGCAGTTTATCAAGGGTACAGGGTAGGGACAATTCACCCCTCCACTTT.

This clone was observed a handful of times. The chain joins TRBV7-6 to TRBJ2-2, with 7 bases identical to TRBD2. The germline V gene encodes CDR1 SGHVS and CDR2 FNYEAQ. The junction had 7 bases not matched to a gene; V was cut back by 5 bases and J by 1 base. CDR3 length: 16 residues. CDR3 in amino acids: CASSPRTSKNTGELFF. The CDR3 DNA follows: TGTGCCAGCAGCCCTCGGACTAGTAAGAACACCGGGGAGCTGTTTTTT.

CDR3 DNA sequence: TGTGCCAGCAGTTACCAGGGGATCCCCAGGGGAGGCTACACCTTC. Translating it yields CASSYQGIPRGGYTF. The chain links TRBV6-5 to TRBJ1-2; a possible D gene is TRBD1 (6 bases). Germline lookup yields CDR1 MNHEY and CDR2 SVGAGI. CDR3 length equals 15 residues. Trimming cost V 2 bases and J 8 bases, with 18 bases left between them.

The chain employs TRBV3-1 (or the pseudogene TRBV3-2) and TRBJ1-5, with TRBD1 matching 9 bases. V shed 2 bases and J 5 bases; nucleotides not matched to a gene: 4. The CDR3 is 15 residues long. Looked up from germline, CDR1 is LGHDT and CDR2 is YNNKEL (reference sequence). This CDR3 reads CASSQRDRDHQPQHF. CDR3 nucleotide sequence: TGTGCCAGCAGCCAAAGGGACAGGGACCATCAGCCCCAGCATTTT.

This clone came up once. The rearrangement links TRBV19 to TRBJ1-2, with TRBD1 matching 9 bases. The trim removed 7 bases at V and 3 bases at J, leaving 12 bases unmatched. Germline CDR1 is LNHDA and CDR2 is SQIVND (reference sequence). CDR3 length: 16 residues. The CDR3 region is CASTIPGDREDYGYTF. Written as DNA, the CDR3 is TGTGCCAGTACCATACCGGGGGACAGGGAGGACTATGGCTACACCTTC.

The rearrangement uses TRBV12-3 or TRBV12-4 and TRBJ2-3; D not resolved. This CDR3 is built from 11 residues. V shed 3 bases and J shed 11 bases, with 9 bases lying between them. CDR3: CASSLERQQYF. The CDR3 region has the DNA TGTGCCAGCAGTTTGGAAAGACAGCAGTATTTT.